Listed below are T cell receptor beta chains from one sample, sequenced in a study of T cell repertoires in cytomegalovirus infection. TCRdb re-derived calls from the reads in MiXCR, one entry per CDR3 protein. This sample has about 80,000 distinct CDR3 sequences; 3.7% occur once, and the top ten carry approximately 4.6%. The sequenced sample was PBMCs. All receptors derive from a human donor in good health (CMV status not recorded). Some clones in this sample may be carry-over from other donors' samples. Each CDR3 is given with its conserved first and last residue. The D gene is left open where the match is weak. Some rows have no size entry. The others give once, few or many, or a class for an expanded clone.

clone_size: many
v_call: TRBV20-1
d_call: TRBD1
j_call: TRBJ1-5
cdr3_aa: CSAKQGNQPQHF
cdr3_nt: TGCAGTGCTAAACAGGGGAATCAGCCCCAGCATTTT

clone_size: many
v_call: TRBV6-2/TRBV6-3
d_call: TRBD1
j_call: TRBJ2-7
cdr3_aa: CASSQYGTALYEQYF
cdr3_nt: TGTGCCAGCAGCCAGTACGGGACAGCGCTATACGAGCAGTACTTC

clone_size: many
v_call: TRBV18
d_call: TRBD1
j_call: TRBJ1-5
cdr3_aa: CASSPATGGLDQPQHF
cdr3_nt: TGTGCCAGCTCACCGGCGACAGGGGGCCTTGATCAGCCCCAGCATTTT

clone_size: many
v_call: TRBV25-1
d_call: TRBD2
j_call: TRBJ2-5
cdr3_aa: CASSEYRAGVMETQYF
cdr3_nt: TGTGCCAGCAGTGAATACCGAGCGGGGGTGATGGAGACCCAGTACTTC

clone_size: many
v_call: TRBV5-1
d_call: TRBD2
j_call: TRBJ2-7
cdr3_aa: CASSFTSGASYEQYF
cdr3_nt: TGCGCCAGCAGCTTTACTAGCGGGGCGAGCTACGAGCAGTACTTC

clone_size: many
v_call: TRBV2
d_call: TRBD1
j_call: TRBJ1-4
cdr3_aa: CASHRGTGDNEKLFF
cdr3_nt: TGTGCCAGCCACCGGGGGACAGGGGATAACGAAAAACTGTTTTTT

clone_size: many
v_call: TRBV27
d_call: NA
j_call: TRBJ2-1
cdr3_aa: CASSESSGYNEQFF
cdr3_nt: TGTGCCAGCAGTGAGTCAAGCGGCTACAATGAGCAGTTCTTC

clone_size: medium-sized
v_call: TRBV7-2
d_call: NA
j_call: TRBJ1-5
cdr3_aa: CASSLVTGSNQPQHF
cdr3_nt: TGTGCCAGCAGCTTAGTTACGGGGAGCAATCAGCCCCAGCATTTT

clone_size: many
v_call: TRBV6-5
d_call: TRBD2
j_call: TRBJ2-1
cdr3_aa: CASSYSTSGNEQFF
cdr3_nt: TGTGCCAGCAGTTACTCGACTAGCGGCAATGAGCAGTTCTTC

clone_size: many
v_call: TRBV5-4
d_call: TRBD1
j_call: TRBJ1-6
cdr3_aa: CASSWQGGDNSPLHF
cdr3_nt: TGTGCCAGCAGCTGGCAGGGGGGGGATAATTCACCCCTCCACTTT

clone_size: many
v_call: TRBV7-2
d_call: TRBD1
j_call: TRBJ1-5
cdr3_aa: CASSLERGPDSNQPQHF
cdr3_nt: TGTGCCAGCAGCTTAGAGAGGGGGCCAGATAGCAATCAGCCCCAGCATTTT

clone_size: many
v_call: TRBV6-2/TRBV6-3
d_call: NA
j_call: TRBJ2-4
cdr3_aa: CASSSKNIQYF
cdr3_nt: TGTGCCAGCAGTTCCAAAAACATTCAGTACTTC

clone_size: many
v_call: TRBV7-2
d_call: NA
j_call: TRBJ2-2
cdr3_aa: CASSLVSNPNTGELFF
cdr3_nt: TGTGCCAGCAGCTTAGTTTCGAATCCGAACACCGGGGAGCTGTTTTTT

clone_size: many
v_call: TRBV28
d_call: TRBD1
j_call: TRBJ1-2
cdr3_aa: CASTPFRGQGAHGYTF
cdr3_nt: TGTGCCAGCACCCCCTTCCGGGGACAGGGGGCGCATGGCTACACCTTC

clone_size: many
v_call: TRBV6-6
d_call: NA
j_call: TRBJ2-7
cdr3_aa: CASSYSATSEQYF
cdr3_nt: TGTGCCAGCAGTTACTCAGCAACCTCCGAGCAGTACTTC

clone_size: many
v_call: TRBV5-5
d_call: TRBD1
j_call: TRBJ1-5
cdr3_aa: CASSPQGLNQPQHF
cdr3_nt: TGTGCCAGCAGTCCACAGGGGTTAAATCAGCCCCAGCATTTT

clone_size: many
v_call: TRBV27
d_call: NA
j_call: TRBJ1-1
cdr3_aa: CASSLSPGTGKSEAFF
cdr3_nt: TGTGCCAGCAGTTTATCCCCCGGGACCGGCAAATCAGAAGCTTTCTTT

clone_size: many
v_call: TRBV7-2
d_call: NA
j_call: TRBJ1-5
cdr3_aa: CASSPILDQPQHF
cdr3_nt: TGTGCCAGCAGCCCTATCTTGGATCAGCCCCAGCATTTT

clone_size: many
v_call: TRBV13
d_call: TRBD2
j_call: TRBJ2-1
cdr3_aa: CASNWGRGGDEQFF
cdr3_nt: TGTGCCAGCAACTGGGGGCGGGGGGGCGATGAGCAGTTCTTC

clone_size: many
v_call: TRBV4-2
d_call: NA
j_call: TRBJ1-3
cdr3_aa: CASSQDDSSGNTIYF
cdr3_nt: TGTGCCAGCAGCCAAGATGATAGCTCTGGAAACACCATATATTTT

clone_size: many
v_call: TRBV7-2
d_call: NA
j_call: TRBJ1-5
cdr3_aa: CASSLVRSGPQHF
cdr3_nt: TGTGCCAGCAGCTTAGTAAGGTCAGGGCCCCAGCATTTT

clone_size: NA
v_call: TRBV5-5
d_call: NA
j_call: TRBJ1-4
cdr3_aa: CASSLEGKGQLFF
cdr3_nt: TGTGCCAGCAGCTTGGAGGGGAAAGGCCAACTGTTTTTT

clone_size: many
v_call: TRBV20-1
d_call: NA
j_call: TRBJ1-6
cdr3_aa: CSARDGGFPSYNSPLHF
cdr3_nt: TGCAGTGCTAGAGATGGGGGCTTCCCCTCCTATAATTCACCCCTCCACTTT

clone_size: many
v_call: TRBV10-3
d_call: TRBD2
j_call: TRBJ2-3
cdr3_aa: CAITSGGFTDTQYF
cdr3_nt: TGTGCCATCACTAGCGGGGGCTTCACAGATACGCAGTATTTT

clone_size: many
v_call: TRBV7-2
d_call: NA
j_call: TRBJ2-5
cdr3_aa: CASSSRIQETQYF
cdr3_nt: TGTGCCAGCAGCTCCCGGATCCAAGAGACCCAGTACTTC

clone_size: many
v_call: TRBV28
d_call: NA
j_call: TRBJ2-5
cdr3_aa: CASMEGARVQETQYF
cdr3_nt: TGTGCCAGCATGGAAGGGGCGCGGGTCCAAGAGACCCAGTACTTC

clone_size: many
v_call: TRBV4-1
d_call: NA
j_call: TRBJ1-5
cdr3_aa: CASSQDWGGRFNQPQHF
cdr3_nt: TGCGCCAGCAGCCAAGACTGGGGAGGACGCTTCAATCAGCCCCAGCATTTT

clone_size: many
v_call: TRBV6-1
d_call: TRBD2
j_call: TRBJ2-1
cdr3_aa: CASSFPRTSGGTYNEQFF
cdr3_nt: TGTGCCAGCAGTTTCCCACGGACTAGCGGGGGTACCTACAATGAGCAGTTCTTC

clone_size: many
v_call: TRBV20-1
d_call: NA
j_call: TRBJ1-2
cdr3_aa: CSARTGFGYTF
cdr3_nt: TGCAGTGCTAGGACGGGGTTCGGCTACACCTTC

clone_size: many
v_call: TRBV6-1
d_call: TRBD1
j_call: TRBJ2-6
cdr3_aa: CASSDSQGARPGANVLTF
cdr3_nt: TGTGCCAGCAGTGACAGTCAGGGGGCGAGGCCTGGGGCCAACGTCCTGACTTTC

clone_size: many
v_call: TRBV20-1
d_call: NA
j_call: TRBJ2-3
cdr3_aa: CSATQHAPTSTDTQYF
cdr3_nt: TGCAGTGCCACTCAACACGCCCCGACAAGCACAGATACGCAGTATTTT

clone_size: many
v_call: TRBV7-2
d_call: NA
j_call: TRBJ1-4
cdr3_aa: CASSLVRGGGREKLFF
cdr3_nt: TGTGCCAGCAGCTTAGTAAGGGGGGGCGGCAGAGAAAAACTGTTTTTT

clone_size: many
v_call: TRBV19
d_call: NA
j_call: TRBJ2-2
cdr3_aa: CASSMNRNTGELFF
cdr3_nt: TGTGCCAGTAGTATGAACCGAAACACCGGGGAGCTGTTTTTT

clone_size: many
v_call: TRBV12-3/TRBV12-4
d_call: NA
j_call: TRBJ2-7
cdr3_aa: CASSPRGSSKEQYF
cdr3_nt: TGTGCCAGCTCCCCGAGGGGTAGTTCGAAGGAGCAGTACTTC

clone_size: many
v_call: TRBV7-9
d_call: TRBD1
j_call: TRBJ1-3
cdr3_aa: CASSSRTGSGNTIYF
cdr3_nt: TGTGCCAGCAGCTCCCGGACAGGCTCTGGAAACACCATATATTTT

clone_size: many
v_call: TRBV5-4
d_call: NA
j_call: TRBJ2-2
cdr3_aa: CASSFRVSSGELFF
cdr3_nt: TGTGCCAGCAGTTTCAGGGTGTCGAGCGGGGAGCTGTTTTTT

clone_size: many
v_call: TRBV27
d_call: TRBD1
j_call: TRBJ2-7
cdr3_aa: CASSFVTGGSYEQYF
cdr3_nt: TGTGCCAGCAGTTTCGTGACAGGGGGTTCCTACGAGCAGTACTTC

clone_size: medium-sized
v_call: TRBV7-2
d_call: TRBD1
j_call: TRBJ1-1
cdr3_aa: CASSRTGGANTEAFF
cdr3_nt: TGTGCCAGCAGCCGGACAGGGGGGGCGAACACTGAAGCTTTCTTT

clone_size: many
v_call: TRBV7-2
d_call: NA
j_call: TRBJ2-5
cdr3_aa: CASSLAGRPEGQYF
cdr3_nt: TGTGCCAGCAGCTTAGCGGGCAGGCCAGAGGGCCAGTACTTC

clone_size: many
v_call: TRBV7-2
d_call: NA
j_call: TRBJ1-1
cdr3_aa: CASGPGRYTEAFF
cdr3_nt: TGTGCCAGCGGGCCGGGGCGTTACACTGAAGCTTTCTTT

clone_size: many
v_call: TRBV20-1
d_call: NA
j_call: TRBJ2-3
cdr3_aa: CSASQDYTDTQYF
cdr3_nt: TGCAGTGCTAGCCAGGACTACACAGATACGCAGTATTTT

clone_size: many
v_call: TRBV6-5
d_call: TRBD1
j_call: TRBJ1-1
cdr3_aa: CASSQQGATEAFF
cdr3_nt: TGTGCCAGCTCTCAGCAGGGGGCAACTGAAGCTTTCTTT

clone_size: many
v_call: TRBV7-9
d_call: NA
j_call: TRBJ1-2
cdr3_aa: CASSPPSEHGYTF
cdr3_nt: TGTGCCAGCAGCCCGCCCTCCGAACATGGCTACACCTTC

clone_size: NA
v_call: TRBV7-9
d_call: NA
j_call: TRBJ2-7
cdr3_aa: CASSPPAGSYEQYF
cdr3_nt: TGTGCCAGCAGCCCCCCGGCAGGCTCCTACGAGCAGTACTTC

clone_size: many
v_call: TRBV10-3
d_call: NA
j_call: TRBJ1-2
cdr3_aa: CATETPPNYGYTF
cdr3_nt: TGTGCCACCGAAACCCCGCCTAACTATGGCTACACCTTC

clone_size: many
v_call: TRBV28
d_call: NA
j_call: TRBJ1-3
cdr3_aa: CASSLILDVLASGNTIYF
cdr3_nt: TGTGCCAGCAGTTTAATTCTGGACGTATTGGCCTCTGGAAACACCATATATTTT

clone_size: many
v_call: TRBV19
d_call: NA
j_call: TRBJ1-1
cdr3_aa: CASSISLLNTEAFF
cdr3_nt: TGTGCCAGTAGTATCTCACTCTTGAACACTGAAGCTTTCTTT

clone_size: many
v_call: TRBV28
d_call: TRBD2
j_call: TRBJ2-7
cdr3_aa: CASLRGGSSYEQYF
cdr3_nt: TGTGCCAGCCTCCGGGGGGGGAGCTCCTACGAGCAGTACTTC

clone_size: many
v_call: TRBV7-2
d_call: TRBD1
j_call: TRBJ2-6
cdr3_aa: CASCSGTGPGANVLTF
cdr3_nt: TGTGCCAGCTGCTCCGGGACAGGGCCTGGGGCCAACGTCCTGACTTTC

clone_size: many
v_call: TRBV6-1
d_call: TRBD2
j_call: TRBJ2-5
cdr3_aa: CASRGLAGIQETQYF
cdr3_nt: TGTGCCAGCAGGGGACTAGCGGGGATCCAAGAGACCCAGTACTTC

clone_size: many
v_call: TRBV6-2/TRBV6-3
d_call: TRBD1
j_call: TRBJ2-1
cdr3_aa: CASSADRGSYNEQFF
cdr3_nt: TGTGCCAGCAGTGCGGACAGGGGGTCCTACAATGAGCAGTTCTTC

clone_size: few
v_call: TRBV12-3/TRBV12-4
d_call: TRBD1
j_call: TRBJ1-4
cdr3_aa: CASKPRDRAAYEKLFF
cdr3_nt: TGTGCCTCCAAACCCCGGGACAGGGCAGCTTATGAAAAACTGTTTTTT